The 10 T cell receptor beta chains presented below share a single source sample, sequenced in a study of T cell responses to AZD1222 COVID-19 vaccine. Libraries were prepared by immunoSEQ multiplex PCR; TCRdb keeps only in-frame clonotypes and omits some of them. The table records almost 50,000 clones, around 85% of them present only once. Sequenced material: peripheral blood, taken on day 0 of MenACWY control vaccination. These receptors were collected from an adult in good health.

The chain recombines TRBV5-1 with TRBJ2-7; D remains ambiguous. With 4 bases removed from V and 7 bases from J, the gap between germline ends came to 12 bases. The length of the CDR3 is 12 residues. Germline loops: CDR1 SGHRS, CDR2 YFSETQ. The CDR3 DNA reads as TGCGCCAGCAGCCTGAGTCCGCAAGAGCAGTACTTC. This sequence encodes CASSLSPQEQYF. Complete variable domain (other parts from reference TRBV5-1 and TRBJ2-7): KAGVTQTPRYLIKTRGQQVTLSCSPISGHRSVSWYQQTPGQGLQFLFEYFSETQRNKGNFPGRFSGRQFSNSRSEMNVSTLELGDSALYLCASSLSPQEQYFGPGTRLTVT.

The V call is TRBV6-5, the J call TRBJ2-7, with D perhaps given as TRBD1 or TRBD2 (6 bases each). The CDR3 totals 13 residues. Trimming shortened V by 2 bases and J by 6 bases, and 11 bases separated the two germline ends. Germline CDR1 is MNHEY and CDR2 is SVGAGI. The CDR3 DNA sequence: TGTGCCAGCAGTTACCTCAGGGGAGGCGAGCAGTACTTC. Protein product: CASSYLRGGEQYF.

J is TRBJ1-5 and V is TRBV15, with a tentative D call TRBD1 (5 bases). The V end was cut by 0 bases, the J end by 1 base, with 10 bases between. In germline, CDR1 is LNHNV, CDR2 YYDKDF (reference sequence). CDR3 size: 16 residues. This CDR3 is CATSRDRAYSNQPQHF. The DNA for the CDR3 is TGTGCCACCAGCAGAGACAGGGCGTACAGCAATCAGCCCCAGCATTTT.

The J gene is TRBJ1-2, the V gene TRBV5-1; 9 bases match TRBD1. V dropped 3 bases and J dropped 3; count of bases not matched to a gene: 3. This CDR3 is built from 14 residues. CDR1 and CDR2 from the germline V gene are SGHRS and YFSETQ. The CDR3 DNA reads as TGCGCCAGCAGCTCACAGGGGGCGGACTATGGCTACACCTTC. The encoded protein is CASSSQGADYGYTF.

This chain connects TRBV29-1 to TRBJ2-5, with D possibly TRBD1 on 6 matching bases. The germline V gene encodes CDR1 SQVTM and CDR2 ANQGSEA. The CDR3 contains 15 residues. The ends were cut back, 2 bases at V and 4 bases at J, with 17 bases in the middle. CDR3 in DNA: TGCAGCGTTGAACTCTTTAAGGGACAAGGAGAGACCCAGTACTTC. Translated, it gives CSVELFKGQGETQYF.

V is TRBV4-2 and J is TRBJ1-4; D might be TRBD1 (5 bases). CDR3 length: 16 residues. In germline, CDR1 is LGHNA, CDR2 YNFKEQ. Trimming removed 0 bases from V and 7 bases from J, with 15 bases in between. CDR3 nucleotide sequence: TGTGCCAGCAGCCAAGATTCGGGGGGATCATTTGAAAAACTGTTTTTT. It specifies CASSQDSGGSFEKLFF.

This clone was observed a few times. This CDR3 reads CAISPGTGGITEAFF. CDR3 coding DNA: TGTGCCATCAGCCCGGGGACAGGGGGTATCACTGAAGCTTTCTTT. This chain links TRBV10-3 with TRBJ1-1, with TRBD1 identical over 11 bases. With 6 bases clipped from V and 4 bases from J, the junction kept 7 bases outside the gene matches. The germline V gene has CDR1 ENHRY and CDR2 SYGVKD. The CDR3 consists of 15 residues.

V is TRBV6-1 and J is TRBJ2-1, with D possibly TRBD1 on 6 matching bases. The V gene lost 1 base and the J gene lost 2 bases, with 12 bases spanning the gap. This CDR3 has 16 residues. Looked up from germline, CDR1 is MNHNS and CDR2 is SASEGT. CDR3 loop: CASSEEGGGAYNEQFF. CDR3 nucleotide sequence: TGTGCCAGCAGTGAAGAAGGGGGTGGGGCCTACAATGAGCAGTTCTTC.

The rearrangement links TRBV20-1 to TRBJ2-7, with 8 positions matching TRBD1. Looked up from germline, CDR1 is DFQATT and CDR2 is SNEGSKA (reference sequence). This CDR3 region has 13 residues. Trimming removed 3 bases from V and 5 bases from J; junction bases left unmatched: 6. DNA of the CDR3: TGCAGTGCTAGTCGGCAGGGGGCCGACGAGCAGTACTTC. Its translation: CSASRQGADEQYF.

The rearrangement links TRBV28 to TRBJ1-4; the D gene is possibly TRBD1 (5 bases). CDR1 and CDR2 (germline): MDHEN, SYDVKM. The CDR3 is made up of 15 amino acids. V was shortened by 5 bases and J by 8 bases, with 18 bases between the two germline ends. DNA of the CDR3: TGTGCCAGCAGTCCATCAGGGAAGTATGACGAAAAACTGTTTTTT. It encodes CASSPSGKYDEKLFF.